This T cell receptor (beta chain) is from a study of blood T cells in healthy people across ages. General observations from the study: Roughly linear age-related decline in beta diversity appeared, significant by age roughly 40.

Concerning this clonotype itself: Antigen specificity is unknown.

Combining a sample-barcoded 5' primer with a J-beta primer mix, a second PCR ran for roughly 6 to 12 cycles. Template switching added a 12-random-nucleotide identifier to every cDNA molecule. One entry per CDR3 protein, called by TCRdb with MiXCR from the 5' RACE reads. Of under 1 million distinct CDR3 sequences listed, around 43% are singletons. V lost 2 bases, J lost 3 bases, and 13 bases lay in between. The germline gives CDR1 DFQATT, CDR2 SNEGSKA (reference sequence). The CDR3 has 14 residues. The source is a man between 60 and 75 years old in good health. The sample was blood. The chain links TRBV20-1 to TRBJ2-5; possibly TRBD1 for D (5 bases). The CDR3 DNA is TGCAGTGCTAGAAATAGGCAGGGCAAAGAGACCCAGTACTTC. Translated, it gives CSARNRQGKETQYF.